This record covers a single T cell receptor beta chain. What it binds is not known. This entry belongs to a study of vaccination effects on CD4 cells after COVID-19. Study at large: Among convalescent patients, two provided samples 16 days and one week before vaccination.

Per the germline V gene, CDR1 is MNHEY and CDR2 is SVGEGT. Trimming left V 2 bases short and J 2 bases short, with 10 bases between. The CDR3 covers 14 residues. Study-level points and caveats: Only a few convalescent patients and no early post-infection timepoints featured in the study.

Method: immunoSEQ multiplex PCR; TCRdb's copy keeps in-frame clones and lacks some. This table holds about 70,000 clones, 73% found once. Viral peptide pools were used in the ViraFEST assay to expand antigen-specific CD4+ T cells, and sequencing came afterward. The authors isolated CD4+ T cells after around nine days of culture. This individual tested PCR-positive for SARS-CoV-2 infection between March and December 2020. Wells containing 1.5 million to 2.5 million PBMC each were cultured with 10 IU/ml IL-2 and 8 to 10 ug/ml peptides. This receptor was obtained from a human donor who had a prior SARS-CoV-2 infection. The input for sequencing was CD4+ T cells from PBMCs cultured with HIV peptides, taken before COVID-19 vaccination. Subset specified: HIV-1 Nef peptide pool negative control/reference culture. This chain uses TRBV6-2 or TRBV6-3 with TRBJ2-7; possible D gene TRBD2, 5 bases. The CDR3 region is CASSYLAGPYEQYF. In DNA, the CDR3 is TGTGCCAGCAGTTACCTAGCCGGACCCTACGAGCAGTACTTC.